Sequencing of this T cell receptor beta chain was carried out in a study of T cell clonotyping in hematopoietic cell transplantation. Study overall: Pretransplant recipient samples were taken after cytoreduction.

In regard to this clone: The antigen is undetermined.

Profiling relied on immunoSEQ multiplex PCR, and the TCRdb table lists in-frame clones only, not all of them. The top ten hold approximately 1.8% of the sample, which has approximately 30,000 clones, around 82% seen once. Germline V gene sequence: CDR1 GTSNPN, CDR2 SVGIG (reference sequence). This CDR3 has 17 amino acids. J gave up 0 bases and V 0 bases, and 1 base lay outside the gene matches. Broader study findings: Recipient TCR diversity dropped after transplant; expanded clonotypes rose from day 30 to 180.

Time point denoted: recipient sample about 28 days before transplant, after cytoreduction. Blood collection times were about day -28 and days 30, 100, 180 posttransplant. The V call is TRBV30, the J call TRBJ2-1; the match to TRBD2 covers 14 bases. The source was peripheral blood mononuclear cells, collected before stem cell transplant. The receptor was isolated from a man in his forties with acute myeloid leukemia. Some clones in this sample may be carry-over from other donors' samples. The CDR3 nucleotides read TGTGCCTGGAGTGTAGGGACTAGCGGGAGCTCCTACAATGAGCAGTTCTTC. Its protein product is CAWSVGTSGSSYNEQFF.